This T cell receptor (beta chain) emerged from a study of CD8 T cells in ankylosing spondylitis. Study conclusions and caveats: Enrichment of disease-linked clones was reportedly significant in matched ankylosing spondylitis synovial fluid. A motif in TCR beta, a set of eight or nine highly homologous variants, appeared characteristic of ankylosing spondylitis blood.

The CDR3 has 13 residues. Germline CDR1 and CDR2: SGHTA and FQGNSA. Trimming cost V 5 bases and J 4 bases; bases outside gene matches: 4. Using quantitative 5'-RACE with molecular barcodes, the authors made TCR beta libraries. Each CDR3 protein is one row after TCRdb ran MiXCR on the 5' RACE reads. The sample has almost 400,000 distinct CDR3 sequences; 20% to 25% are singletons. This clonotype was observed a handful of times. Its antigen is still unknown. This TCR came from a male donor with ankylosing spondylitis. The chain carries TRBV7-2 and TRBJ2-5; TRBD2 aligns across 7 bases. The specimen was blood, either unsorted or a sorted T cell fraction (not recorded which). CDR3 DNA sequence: TGTGCCAGCAGCCCATGGACTAGAGAGACCCAGTACTTC. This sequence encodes CASSPWTRETQYF.